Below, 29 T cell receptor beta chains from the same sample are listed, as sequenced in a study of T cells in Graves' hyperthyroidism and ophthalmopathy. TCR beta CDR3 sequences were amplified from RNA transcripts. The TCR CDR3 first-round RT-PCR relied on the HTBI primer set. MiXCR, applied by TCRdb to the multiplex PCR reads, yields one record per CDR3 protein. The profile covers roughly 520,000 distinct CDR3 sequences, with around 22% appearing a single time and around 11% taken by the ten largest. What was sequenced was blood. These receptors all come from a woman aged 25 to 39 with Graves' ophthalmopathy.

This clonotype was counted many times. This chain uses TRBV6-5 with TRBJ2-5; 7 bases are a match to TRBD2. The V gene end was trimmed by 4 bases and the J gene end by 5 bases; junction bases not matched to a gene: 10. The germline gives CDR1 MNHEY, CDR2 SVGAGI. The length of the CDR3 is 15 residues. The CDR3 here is CASSFSSGTRETQYF. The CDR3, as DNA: TGTGCCAGCAGTTTTTCTAGCGGTACTCGTGAGACCCAGTACTTC.

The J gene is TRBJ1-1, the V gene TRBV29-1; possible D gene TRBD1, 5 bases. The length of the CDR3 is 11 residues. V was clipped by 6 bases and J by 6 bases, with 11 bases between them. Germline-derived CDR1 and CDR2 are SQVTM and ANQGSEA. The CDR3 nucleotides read TGCAGCGTGGGGGAGGGGTCTGAAGCTTTCTTT. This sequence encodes CSVGEGSEAFF.

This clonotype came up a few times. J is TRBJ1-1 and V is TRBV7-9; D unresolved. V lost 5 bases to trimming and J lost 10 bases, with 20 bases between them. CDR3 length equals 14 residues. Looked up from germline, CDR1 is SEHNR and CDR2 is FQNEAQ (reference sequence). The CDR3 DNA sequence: TGTGCCAGCAGCCTACCCACGGTAGTCTTCGGAGCTTTCTTT. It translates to CASSLPTVVFGAFF.

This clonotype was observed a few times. The CDR3 here is CASTRTGRNQPQHF. CDR3 nucleotides: TGTGCCAGCACACGGACAGGGCGAAATCAGCCCCAGCATTTT. The chain joins TRBV2 to TRBJ1-5, with TRBD1 identical over 8 bases. Germline CDR1 SNHLY, CDR2 FYNNEI. The CDR3 loop spans 14 amino acids. The V and J ends lost 7 bases and 4 bases, in that order; junction bases with no gene match: 6.

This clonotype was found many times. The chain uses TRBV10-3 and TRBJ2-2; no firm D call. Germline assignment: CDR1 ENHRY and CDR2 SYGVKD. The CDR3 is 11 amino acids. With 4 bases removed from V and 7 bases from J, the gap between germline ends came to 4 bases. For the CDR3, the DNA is TGTGCCATCAGTGTCATCGGGGAGCTGTTTTTT. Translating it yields CAISVIGELFF.

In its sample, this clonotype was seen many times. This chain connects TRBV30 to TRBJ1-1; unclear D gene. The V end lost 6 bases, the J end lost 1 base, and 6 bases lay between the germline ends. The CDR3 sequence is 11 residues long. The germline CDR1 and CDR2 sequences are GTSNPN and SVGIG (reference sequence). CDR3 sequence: CACQKNTEAFF. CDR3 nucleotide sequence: TGTGCCTGCCAGAAGAACACTGAAGCTTTCTTT.

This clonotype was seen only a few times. The CDR3 is CASSPSAQLNTEAFF. Here the CDR3 DNA reads TGTGCCAGCTCACCATCGGCCCAACTGAACACTGAAGCTTTCTTT. V and J are TRBV18 and TRBJ1-1; D is unresolved. V was pared by 2 bases and J by 0 bases, with 10 bases between. The CDR3 has 15 residues. The V gene's germline CDR1 is KGHSH and CDR2 LQKENI.

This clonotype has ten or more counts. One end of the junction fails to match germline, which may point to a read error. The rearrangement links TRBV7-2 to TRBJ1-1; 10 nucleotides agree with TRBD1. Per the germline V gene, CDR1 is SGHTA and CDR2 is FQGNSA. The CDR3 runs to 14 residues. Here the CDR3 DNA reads TGCGCCAGCAGCTTGGCGGGACAGGGGACTGAAGCTTTCTTT. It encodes CASSLAGQGTEAFF. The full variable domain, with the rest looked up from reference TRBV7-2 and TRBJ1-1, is GAGVSQSPSNKVTEKGKDVELRCDPISGHTALYWYRQSLGQGLEFLIYFQGNSAPDKSGLPSDRFSAERTGGSVSTLTIQRTQQEDSAVYLCASSLAGQGTEAFFGQGTRLTVV.

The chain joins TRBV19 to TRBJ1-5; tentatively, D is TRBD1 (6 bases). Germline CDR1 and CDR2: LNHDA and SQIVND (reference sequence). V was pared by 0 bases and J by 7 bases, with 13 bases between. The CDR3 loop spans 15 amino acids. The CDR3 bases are TGTGCCAGTAGTATAGACAGGGGTCCGGGACAGCCCCAGCATTTT. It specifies CASSIDRGPGQPQHF.

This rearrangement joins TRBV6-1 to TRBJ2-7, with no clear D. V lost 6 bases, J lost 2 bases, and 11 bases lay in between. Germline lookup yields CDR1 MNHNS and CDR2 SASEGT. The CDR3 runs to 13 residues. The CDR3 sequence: CASSENDPYEQYF. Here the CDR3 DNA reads TGTGCCAGCAGCGAAAACGACCCCTACGAGCAGTACTTC.

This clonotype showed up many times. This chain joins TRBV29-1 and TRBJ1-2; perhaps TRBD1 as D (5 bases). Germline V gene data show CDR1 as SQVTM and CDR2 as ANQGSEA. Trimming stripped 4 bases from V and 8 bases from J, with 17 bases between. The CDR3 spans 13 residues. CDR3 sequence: CSVGGVQGLGYTF. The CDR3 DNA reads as TGCAGCGTTGGTGGTGTGCAGGGCCTCGGCTACACCTTC.

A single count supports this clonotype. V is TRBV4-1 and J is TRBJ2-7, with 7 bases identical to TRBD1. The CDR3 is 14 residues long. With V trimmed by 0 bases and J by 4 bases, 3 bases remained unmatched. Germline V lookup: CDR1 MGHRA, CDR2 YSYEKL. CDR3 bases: TGCGCCAGCAGCCAAGAACAGGGGTTATACGAGCAGTACTTC. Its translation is CASSQEQGLYEQYF.

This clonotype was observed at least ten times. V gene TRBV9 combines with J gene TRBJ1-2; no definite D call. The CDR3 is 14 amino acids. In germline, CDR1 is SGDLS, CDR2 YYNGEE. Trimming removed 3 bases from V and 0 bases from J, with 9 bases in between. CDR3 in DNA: TGTGCCAGCAGCGCCAACCCAGCTAACTATGGCTACACCTTC. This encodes CASSANPANYGYTF. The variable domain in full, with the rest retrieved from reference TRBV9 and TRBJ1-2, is DSGVTQTPKHLITATGQRVTLRCSPRSGDLSVYWYQQSLDQGLQFLIQYYNGEERAKGNILERFSAQQFPDLHSELNLSSLELGDSALYFCASSANPANYGYTFGSGTRLTVV.

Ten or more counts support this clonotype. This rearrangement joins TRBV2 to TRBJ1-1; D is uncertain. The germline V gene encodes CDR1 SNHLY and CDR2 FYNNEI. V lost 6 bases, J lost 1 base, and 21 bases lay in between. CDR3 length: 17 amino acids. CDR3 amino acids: CASRPFVQAWGNTEAFF. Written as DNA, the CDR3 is TGTGCCAGCAGACCCTTTGTTCAGGCCTGGGGGAACACTGAAGCTTTCTTT.

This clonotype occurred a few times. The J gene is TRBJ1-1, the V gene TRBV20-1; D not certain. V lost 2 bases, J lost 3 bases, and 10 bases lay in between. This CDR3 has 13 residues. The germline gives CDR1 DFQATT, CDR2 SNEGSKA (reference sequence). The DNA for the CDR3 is TGCAGTGCTAGACCCGACGGGCACACTGAAGCTTTCTTT. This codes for CSARPDGHTEAFF.

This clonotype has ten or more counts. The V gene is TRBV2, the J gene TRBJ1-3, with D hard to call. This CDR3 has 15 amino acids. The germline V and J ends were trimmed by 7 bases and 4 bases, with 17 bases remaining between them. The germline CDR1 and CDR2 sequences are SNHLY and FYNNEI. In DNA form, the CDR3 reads TGTGCCAGCATTACATTTCGAGGTCCCGGAAACACCATATATTTT. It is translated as CASITFRGPGNTIYF.

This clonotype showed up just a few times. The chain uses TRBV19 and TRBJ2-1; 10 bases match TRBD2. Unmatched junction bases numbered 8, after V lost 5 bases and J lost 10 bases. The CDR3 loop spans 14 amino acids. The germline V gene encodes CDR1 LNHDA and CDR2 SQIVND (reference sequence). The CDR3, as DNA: TGTGCCAGTAGTGGAAGCGGGGGGGTAAGGGAGCAGTTCTTC. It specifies CASSGSGGVREQFF.

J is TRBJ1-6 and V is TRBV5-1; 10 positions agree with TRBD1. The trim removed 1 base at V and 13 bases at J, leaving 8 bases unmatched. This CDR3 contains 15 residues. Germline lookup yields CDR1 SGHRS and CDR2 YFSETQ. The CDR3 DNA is TGCGCCAGCAGCTTGACCGGGACAGGGGTTTCCCCCCTCCACTTT. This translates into CASSLTGTGVSPLHF.

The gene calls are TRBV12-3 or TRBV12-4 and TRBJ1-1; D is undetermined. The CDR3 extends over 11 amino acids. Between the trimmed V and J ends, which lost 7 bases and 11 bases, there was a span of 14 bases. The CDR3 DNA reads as TGTGCCAGCACCCCTCGGGAGTACGCTTTCTTT. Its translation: CASTPREYAFF.

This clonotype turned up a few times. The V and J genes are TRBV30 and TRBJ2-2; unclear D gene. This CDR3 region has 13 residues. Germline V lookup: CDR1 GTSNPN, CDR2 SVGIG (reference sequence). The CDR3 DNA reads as TGTGCGACGGGTCGCTCTGGCACCGGGGAGCTGTTTTTT. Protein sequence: CATGRSGTGELFF.

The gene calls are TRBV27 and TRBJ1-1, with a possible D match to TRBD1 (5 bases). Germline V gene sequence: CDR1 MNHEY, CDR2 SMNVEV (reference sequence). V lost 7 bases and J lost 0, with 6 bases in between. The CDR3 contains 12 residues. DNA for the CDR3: TGTGCCAGCATGGGGGTGAACACTGAAGCTTTCTTT. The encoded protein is CASMGVNTEAFF.

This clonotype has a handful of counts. This chain's CDR3 is CSVRGLAEQETQYF. In DNA, the CDR3 is TGCAGCGTGAGGGGACTAGCGGAACAAGAGACCCAGTACTTC. This sequence joins TRBV29-1 and TRBJ2-5; 11 positions agree with TRBD2. The CDR3 has 14 amino acids. CDR1 and CDR2 from the germline V gene are SQVTM and ANQGSEA. The trim removed 6 bases at V and 2 bases at J, leaving 5 bases unmatched.

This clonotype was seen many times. DNA for the CDR3: TGTGCCAGCAGCTTAAGGCTAGGACTAGCGGGGGGCGAGCAGTACTTC. Encoded protein: CASSLRLGLAGGEQYF. The rearrangement links TRBV28 to TRBJ2-7; 14 bases line up with TRBD2. Trimming removed 6 bases from V and 6 bases from J; junction bases left unmatched: 10. The CDR3 is 16 residues long. Germline assignment: CDR1 MDHEN and CDR2 SYDVKM.

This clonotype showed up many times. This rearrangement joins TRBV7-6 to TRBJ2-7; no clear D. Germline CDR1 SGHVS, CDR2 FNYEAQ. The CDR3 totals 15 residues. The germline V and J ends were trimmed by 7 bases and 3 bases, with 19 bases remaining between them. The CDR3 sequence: CASTPLSGTVYEQYF. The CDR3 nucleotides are TGTGCCAGCACCCCCCTGTCGGGCACTGTCTACGAGCAGTACTTC.

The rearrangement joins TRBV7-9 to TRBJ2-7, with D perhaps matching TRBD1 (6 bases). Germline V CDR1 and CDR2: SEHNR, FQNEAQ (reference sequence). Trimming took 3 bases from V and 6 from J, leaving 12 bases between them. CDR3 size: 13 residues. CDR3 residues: CASSFETGLEQYF. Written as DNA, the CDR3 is TGTGCCAGCAGCTTTGAAACAGGGCTCGAGCAGTACTTC.

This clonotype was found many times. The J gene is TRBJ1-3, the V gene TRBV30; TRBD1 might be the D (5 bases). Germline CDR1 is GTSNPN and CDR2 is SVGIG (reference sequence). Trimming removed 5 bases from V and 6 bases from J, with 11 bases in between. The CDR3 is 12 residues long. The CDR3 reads CAWGDGKNTIYF. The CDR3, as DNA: TGTGCCTGGGGGGACGGAAAAAACACCATATATTTT.

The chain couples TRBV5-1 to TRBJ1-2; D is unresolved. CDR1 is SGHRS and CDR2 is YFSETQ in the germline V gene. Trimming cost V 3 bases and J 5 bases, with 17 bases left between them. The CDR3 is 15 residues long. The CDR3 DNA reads TGCGCCAGCAGCTCACATAAGGGAGATTCTTATGGCTACACCTTC. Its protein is CASSSHKGDSYGYTF.

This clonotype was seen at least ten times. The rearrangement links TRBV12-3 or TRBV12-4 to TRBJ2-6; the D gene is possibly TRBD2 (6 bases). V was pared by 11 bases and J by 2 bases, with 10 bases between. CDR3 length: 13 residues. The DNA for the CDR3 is TGTGCCGTCCGGGGGACTGGGGCCAACGTCCTGACTTTC. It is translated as CAVRGTGANVLTF.

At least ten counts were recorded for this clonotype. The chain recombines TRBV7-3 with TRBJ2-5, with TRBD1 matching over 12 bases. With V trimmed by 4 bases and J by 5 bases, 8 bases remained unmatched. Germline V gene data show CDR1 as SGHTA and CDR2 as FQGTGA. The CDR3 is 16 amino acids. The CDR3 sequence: CASSSGGQGAWETQYF. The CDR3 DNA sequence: TGTGCCAGCAGCTCCGGGGGACAGGGGGCATGGGAGACCCAGTACTTC.